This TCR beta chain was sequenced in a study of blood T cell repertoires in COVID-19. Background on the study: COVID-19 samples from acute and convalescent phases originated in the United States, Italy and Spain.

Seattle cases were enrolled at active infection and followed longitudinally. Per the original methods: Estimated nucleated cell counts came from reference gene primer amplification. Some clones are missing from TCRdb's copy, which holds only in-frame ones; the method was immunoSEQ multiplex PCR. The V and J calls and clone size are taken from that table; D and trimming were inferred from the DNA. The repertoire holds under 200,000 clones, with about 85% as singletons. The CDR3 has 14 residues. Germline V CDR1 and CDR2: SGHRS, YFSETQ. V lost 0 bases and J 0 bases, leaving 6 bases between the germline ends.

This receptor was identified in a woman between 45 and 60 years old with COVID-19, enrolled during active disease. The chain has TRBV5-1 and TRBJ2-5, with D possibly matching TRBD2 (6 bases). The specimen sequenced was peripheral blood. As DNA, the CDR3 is TGCGCCAGCAGCTTGGCGGGGGACCAAGAGACCCAGTACTTC. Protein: CASSLAGDQETQYF.